This T cell receptor (beta chain) was observed in a study of blood T cell repertoires in COVID-19. Some clones are missing from TCRdb's copy, which holds only in-frame ones; the method was immunoSEQ multiplex PCR. The sample consists of 150,000 to 200,000 clones, around 82% of them appearing once. Sample: peripheral blood. The clonotype comes from a man aged 55 to 69 with active or convalescent COVID-19.

For the CDR3, the DNA is TGTGCCAGCACAAGCCCCGGGACAGGGGGACCGTATAGCAATCAGCCCCAGCATTTT. It is translated as CASTSPGTGGPYSNQPQHF. The chain has TRBV27 and TRBJ1-5; 11 bases fit TRBD1. Germline loops: CDR1 MNHEY, CDR2 SMNVEV (reference sequence). V was pared by 7 bases and J by 0 bases, with 14 bases of the junction left unmatched. The CDR3 is 19 amino acids.